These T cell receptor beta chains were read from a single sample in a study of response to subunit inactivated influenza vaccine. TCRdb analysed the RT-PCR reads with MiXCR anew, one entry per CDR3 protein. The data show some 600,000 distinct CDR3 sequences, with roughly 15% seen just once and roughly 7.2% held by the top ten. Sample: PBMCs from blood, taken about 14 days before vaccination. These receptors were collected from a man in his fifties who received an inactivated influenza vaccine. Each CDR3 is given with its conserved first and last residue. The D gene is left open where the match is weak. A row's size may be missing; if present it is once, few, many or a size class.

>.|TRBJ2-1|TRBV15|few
TGTGCCACCAGCAGAGGGGGGACCAATTACAGGGTTGAGCAGTTCTTC
CATSRGGTNYRVEQFF
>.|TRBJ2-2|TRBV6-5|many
TGTGCCAGCAGTTTTCAGAGGACCACCGGGGAGCTGTTTTTT
CASSFQRTTGELFF
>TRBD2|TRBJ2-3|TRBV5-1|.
TGCGCCAGCAGCTGGACCTCGGGCGGGAGGGGCACAGATACGCAGTATTTT
CASSWTSGGRGTDTQYF
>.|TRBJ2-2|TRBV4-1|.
TGCGCCAGCAGCCAAGGAGACAGAAACACCGGGGAGCTGTTTTTT
CASSQGDRNTGELFF
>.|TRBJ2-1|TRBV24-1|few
TGTGCCACCAGTGATTTGTATGAGCAGTTCTTC
CATSDLYEQFF
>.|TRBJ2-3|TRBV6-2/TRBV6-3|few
TGTGCCAGCAGATGGGACTGGAGCACAGATACGCAGTATTTT
CASRWDWSTDTQYF
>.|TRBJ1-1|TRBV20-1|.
TGCAGTGCTAGAGATTTTAGGGGCGGCACTGAAGCTTTCTTT
CSARDFRGGTEAFF
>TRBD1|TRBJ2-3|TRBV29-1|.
TGCAGCGTTGCCCGGGGACAGGCTAGCACAGATACGCAGTGTTTT
CSVARGQASTDTQCF
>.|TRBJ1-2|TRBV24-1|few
TGTGCCACCAGTGATTTGCGGGCCAACTATGGCTACACCTTC
CATSDLRANYGYTF
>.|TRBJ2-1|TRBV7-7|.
TGTGCTAGCAGCTTATCCCCCAATGCCGGTGAGCAGTTCTTC
CASSLSPNAGEQFF
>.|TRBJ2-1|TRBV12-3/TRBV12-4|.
TGTGCCAGCAGTTTAGGGAACCTGCTAGCCAATGAGCAGTTCTTC
CASSLGNLLANEQFF
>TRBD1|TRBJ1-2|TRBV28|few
TGTGCCAGCAGTTCCGCCGGGACAGGGCGTTCCGATGGCTACACCTTC
CASSSAGTGRSDGYTF
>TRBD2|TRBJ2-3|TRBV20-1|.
TGCAGTGCCAGACCTAGCGGGGGGGCCCCAGATACGCAGTATTTT
CSARPSGGAPDTQYF
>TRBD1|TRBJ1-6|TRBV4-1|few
TGCGCCAGCAGCCACCCGAGGGGGACAGCATATTCACCCCTCCACTTT
CASSHPRGTAYSPLHF
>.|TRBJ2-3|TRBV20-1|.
TGCAGTGCTAGTCCCCAGGGCCGGGCAGATACGCAGTATTTT
CSASPQGRADTQYF
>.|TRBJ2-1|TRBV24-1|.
TGTGCCACCCGGAATAGCGCCCACAATGAGCAGTTCTTC
CATRNSAHNEQFF
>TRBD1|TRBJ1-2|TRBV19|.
TGTGCCACCCGACCTGGACAGGAAATCAACTATGGCTACACCTTC
CATRPGQEINYGYTF
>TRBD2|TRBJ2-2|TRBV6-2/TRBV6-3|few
TGTGCCAGCAGAGGGACTAGCTACACCGGGGAGCTGTTTTTT
CASRGTSYTGELFF
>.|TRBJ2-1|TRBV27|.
TGTGCCAGCAGTTTGGGTAGAGCTCACTACAATGAGCAGTTCTTC
CASSLGRAHYNEQFF
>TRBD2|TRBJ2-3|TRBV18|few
TGTGCCAGCTCACCAACTAGCGGGGCCACAGATACGCAGTATTTT
CASSPTSGATDTQYF
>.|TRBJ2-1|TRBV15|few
TGTGCCACCAGCAGAGTTAACCAGTGGGCCCTCAATGAGCAGTTCTTC
CATSRVNQWALNEQFF
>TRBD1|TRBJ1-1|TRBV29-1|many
TGCAGCGTAAGACAGGGTCTCTCTACTGAAGCTTTCTTT
CSVRQGLSTEAFF
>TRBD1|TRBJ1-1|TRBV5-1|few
TGCGCCAGCAGCTTGGTGTCGGGACAGGTGAACACTGAAGCTTTCTTT
CASSLVSGQVNTEAFF
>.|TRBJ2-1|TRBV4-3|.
TGCGCCAGCAGCCAAGGTGTTAGCGGAGTACTATACAATGAGCAGTTCTTC
CASSQGVSGVLYNEQFF
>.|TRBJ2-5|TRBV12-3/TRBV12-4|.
TGTGCCAGCAGTTTATCCTCGCGGGCCGCTGAGACCCAGTACTTC
CASSLSSRAAETQYF